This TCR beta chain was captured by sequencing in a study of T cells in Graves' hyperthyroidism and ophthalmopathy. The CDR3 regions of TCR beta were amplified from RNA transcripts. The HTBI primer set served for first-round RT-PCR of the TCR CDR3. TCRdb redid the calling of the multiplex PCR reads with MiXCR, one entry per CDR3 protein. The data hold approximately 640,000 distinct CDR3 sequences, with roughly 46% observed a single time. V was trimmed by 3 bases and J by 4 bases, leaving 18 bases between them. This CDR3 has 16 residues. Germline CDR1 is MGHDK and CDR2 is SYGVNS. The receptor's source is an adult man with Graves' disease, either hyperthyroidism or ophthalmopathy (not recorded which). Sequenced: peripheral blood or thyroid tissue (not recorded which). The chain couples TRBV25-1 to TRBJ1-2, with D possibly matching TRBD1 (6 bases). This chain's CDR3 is CASSEGGTGPLYGYTF. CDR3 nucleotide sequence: TGTGCCAGCAGTGAGGGAGGCACAGGGCCTCTCTATGGCTACACCTTC.